A selection of T cell receptor beta chains follows, all from one sample in a study of early T cells in non-severe SARS-CoV-2 infection. TCRdb used MiXCR to reprocess the 5' RACE reads, holding one entry per CDR3 protein. The sample lists over 45,000 distinct CDR3 sequences; less than 15% were seen once. The specimen was whole blood, collected at baseline. These receptors were taken from an adult who was a healthcare worker with PCR-confirmed SARS-CoV-2 infection or an uninfected control (not recorded which). Each CDR3 is given with its conserved first and last residue. Clone size appears in some rows only: once, few, many, or a class for an expanded clone.

CDR3aa: CASNQGSTQYF
v_gene: TRBV30
abundance: .

CDR3aa: CASRSILTDTQYF
v_gene: TRBV11-2
abundance: few

CDR3aa: CASSRLAGSTGELFF
v_gene: TRBV13
abundance: .

CDR3aa: CASSQTSSYEQYF
v_gene: TRBV3-1
abundance: few

CDR3aa: CASSFTGRPALDTQYF
v_gene: TRBV11-2
abundance: .

CDR3aa: CASSNSNTGELFF
v_gene: TRBV2
abundance: .

CDR3aa: CASSLDRLTGELFF
v_gene: TRBV11-2
abundance: few

CDR3aa: CASSQERERRAYEQYF
v_gene: TRBV3-1
abundance: .

CDR3aa: CSATPTGRRETQYF
v_gene: TRBV20-1
abundance: few

CDR3aa: CASSLAKGANLHEQFF
v_gene: TRBV5-1
abundance: .

CDR3aa: CASSGDRGRREQFF
v_gene: TRBV2
abundance: .

CDR3aa: CASSSRGLEYGYTF
v_gene: TRBV12-3/TRBV12-4
abundance: few

CDR3aa: CASSVGIPDTQYF
v_gene: TRBV9
abundance: .

CDR3aa: CSAREVRARSYNEQFF
v_gene: TRBV20-1
abundance: many

CDR3aa: CASGRTSASTDTQYF
v_gene: TRBV9
abundance: .

CDR3aa: CSARRDMNTEAFF
v_gene: TRBV20-1
abundance: once

CDR3aa: CASRWRADTGELFF
v_gene: TRBV11-2
abundance: many

CDR3aa: CASSTSGRDTQYF
v_gene: TRBV27
abundance: few

CDR3aa: CASSSRVEPQHF
v_gene: TRBV6-6
abundance: few

CDR3aa: CASSSREGNSPLHF
v_gene: TRBV11-2
abundance: .

CDR3aa: CASSPNLDWTGRYEQYF
v_gene: TRBV18
abundance: few

CDR3aa: CASSPVGGNTEAFF
v_gene: TRBV9
abundance: few

CDR3aa: CASSQDQADTQYF
v_gene: TRBV4-2
abundance: few

CDR3aa: CASSHYLQDEQFF
v_gene: TRBV14
abundance: many

CDR3aa: CASQGNYNSPLHF
v_gene: TRBV27
abundance: .

CDR3aa: CASRTGTEETQYF
v_gene: TRBV5-1
abundance: many

CDR3aa: CASSQNTEAFF
v_gene: TRBV7-8
abundance: many